One and the same sample provided the 17 T cell receptor beta chains below, sequenced in a study of control samples from healthy donors and cancer patients. The data were produced by immunoSEQ multiplex PCR, yet TCRdb's version contains in-frame clones alone and is incomplete. The sample contains roughly 130,000 clones, 75% to 95% of which appear only once. The specimen was blood. The source of these receptors is a man between 18 and 35 years old in good health.

This rearrangement joins TRBV5-1 to TRBJ1-5; D might be TRBD1 (5 bases). Germline V gene data show CDR1 as SGHRS and CDR2 as YFSETQ. Trimming cost V 3 bases and J 5 bases, with 15 bases left between them. The CDR3 runs to 15 residues. CDR3 sequence reads: CASSWDDGSHQPQHF. DNA of the CDR3: TGCGCCAGCAGCTGGGACGACGGGTCCCATCAGCCCCAGCATTTT.

The genes are TRBV27 and TRBJ2-3; D is uncertain. There are 13 residues in the CDR3. Germline V gene data show CDR1 as MNHEY and CDR2 as SMNVEV (reference sequence). V was pared by 1 base and J by 3 bases, with 5 bases between. The CDR3 reads CASSLFGTDTQYF. In DNA form, the CDR3 reads TGTGCCAGCAGTTTATTCGGAACAGATACGCAGTATTTT.

The V call is TRBV18, the J call TRBJ2-7, with 7 positions matching TRBD1. CDR1 is KGHSH, CDR2 LQKENI, per germline. The V and J ends lost 3 bases and 2 bases, in that order; junction bases with no gene match: 1. The CDR3 covers 13 residues. CDR3: CASSPGQTYEQYF. CDR3 coding DNA: TGTGCCAGCTCACCGGGACAGACCTACGAGCAGTACTTC.

The chain couples TRBV2 to TRBJ1-1; 9 positions match TRBD1. Losses at the gene ends were 6 bases for V and 4 bases for J; bases not matched to a gene: 6. Germline values: CDR1 SNHLY, CDR2 FYNNEI. This CDR3 has 14 amino acids. In nucleotides, the CDR3 is TGTGCCAGCAGGAACGGACAGGGGCGCACTGAAGCTTTCTTT. The encoded protein is CASRNGQGRTEAFF.

This sequence joins TRBV11-2 and TRBJ2-3; no clear D gene. Germline V gene sequence: CDR1 SGHAT, CDR2 FQNNGV. This CDR3 spans 14 amino acids. The V and J ends lost 1 base and 5 bases respectively, with 10 bases between them. Written as DNA, the CDR3 is TGTGCCAGCAGCTTAGCCACCGGCAGAGATACGCAGTATTTT. Translated, it gives CASSLATGRDTQYF.

This clone appeared once. This chain uses TRBV19 with TRBJ1-2; perhaps TRBD1 as D (5 bases). The V gene lost 4 bases and the J gene lost 3 bases, with 15 bases spanning the gap. Germline assignment: CDR1 LNHDA and CDR2 SQIVND (reference sequence). CDR3 size: 15 residues. CDR3 in DNA: TGTGCCAGTAGTAGGCGGACCGGGGGAGACTATGGCTACACCTTC. Residues: CASSRRTGGDYGYTF.

This chain connects TRBV3-1 (or the pseudogene TRBV3-2) to TRBJ2-5; D not certain. Germline CDR1 reads LGHDT; CDR2 reads YNNKEL (reference sequence). Trimming left V 3 bases short and J 4 bases short, with 15 bases between. The CDR3 length is 15 residues. In DNA, the CDR3 is TGTGCCAGCAGCCATATTAAGGGTCGGCGAGAGACCCAGTACTTC. It yields the protein CASSHIKGRRETQYF.

This clone showed up just once. The chain has TRBV7-9 and TRBJ2-1; D gene ambiguous. The CDR3 is 15 residues long. Germline-derived CDR1 and CDR2 are SEHNR and FQNEAQ (reference sequence). The V and J ends lost 2 bases and 5 bases respectively, with 13 bases between them. DNA for the CDR3: TGTGCCAGCAGCTTACTCGGGCGTTTGGACAATGAGCAGTTCTTC. Amino acid sequence: CASSLLGRLDNEQFF.

A single count supports this clone. The chain employs TRBV11-2 and TRBJ1-2; D call uncertain. Germline CDR1 reads SGHAT; CDR2 reads FQNNGV. This CDR3 comprises 15 residues. Deletions cut 0 bases from V and 4 bases from J, with 12 bases between. The CDR3 region has the DNA TGTGCCAGCAGCTTAGAAGAGGGATGGATCTATGGCTACACCTTC. Translating gives CASSLEEGWIYGYTF.

This clone came up a few times. The genes are TRBV10-1 and TRBJ1-6, with D perhaps TRBD1 (6 bases). CDR3 length: 16 residues. V lost 0 bases, J lost 7 bases, and 13 bases lay in between. Germline CDR1 WNHNN, CDR2 SYGVQD (reference sequence). The CDR3 here is CASSESFTGRNSPLHF. For the CDR3, the DNA is TGCGCCAGCAGTGAGTCGTTCACAGGGCGGAATTCACCCCTCCACTTT.

The chain recombines TRBV5-1 with TRBJ1-1; D gene ambiguous. The V end was cut by 0 bases, the J end by 11 bases, with 14 bases between. The CDR3 contains 13 residues. The germline V gene encodes CDR1 SGHRS and CDR2 YFSETQ. CDR3 loop: CASSLAEQSAAFF. CDR3 nucleotides: TGCGCCAGCAGCTTGGCCGAGCAGTCTGCCGCTTTCTTT.

This clone has only one observation. The CDR3 sequence: CASSFSIDQPQHF. As DNA, the CDR3 is TGTGCCAGCAGTTTCTCAATCGATCAGCCCCAGCATTTT. The chain uses TRBV12-3 or TRBV12-4 and TRBJ1-5; D not certain. The V end lost 3 bases, the J end lost 5 bases, and 8 bases lay between the germline ends. This CDR3 contains 13 residues.

The chain is built from TRBV3-1 (or the pseudogene TRBV3-2) and TRBJ1-1; TRBD1 might be the D (6 bases). The CDR3 totals 19 residues. V was trimmed by 4 bases and J by 0 bases, leaving 24 bases between them. The germline CDR1 and CDR2 sequences are LGHDT and YNNKEL (reference sequence). The CDR3 here is CASSPVDRLNLYMNTEAFF. CDR3 bases: TGTGCCAGCAGCCCGGTGGACAGACTAAACCTTTATATGAACACTGAAGCTTTCTTT.

This chain uses TRBV6-5 with TRBJ2-7; tentative D call: TRBD2 (6 bases). The CDR3 covers 14 residues. The ends were cut back, 6 bases at V and 6 bases at J, with 18 bases in the middle. CDR1 MNHEY and CDR2 SVGAGI come from the germline V gene. CDR3 region: CASSPREGRSEQYF. In DNA form, the CDR3 reads TGTGCCAGCAGCCCCCGTGAGGGGAGGTCCGAGCAGTACTTC.

This clone was found a few times. V usage is TRBV7-9 and J usage is TRBJ1-1; a weak D match, TRBD1 (5 bases). Germline CDR1 and CDR2: SEHNR and FQNEAQ (reference sequence). Trimming took 0 bases from V and 8 from J, leaving 7 bases between them. The CDR3 consists of 12 residues. The CDR3 DNA reads as TGTGCCAGCAGCTTAGCGAGGGACGAAGCTTTCTTT. Amino acid sequence: CASSLARDEAFF.

This chain connects TRBV9 to TRBJ1-1; 9 bases map to TRBD1. The CDR3 totals 18 residues. Germline values: CDR1 SGDLS, CDR2 YYNGEE. V lost 0 bases, J lost 1 base, and 10 bases stayed unmatched. This CDR3 is CASSVGSRGTGRNTEAFF. The CDR3 DNA is TGTGCCAGCAGCGTAGGAAGTAGGGGGACAGGGAGGAACACTGAAGCTTTCTTT.

The genes are TRBV6-1 and TRBJ2-1, with a possible D match to TRBD2 (5 bases). Germline lookup yields CDR1 MNHNS and CDR2 SASEGT. CDR3 length: 16 amino acids. The V end was cut by 4 bases, the J end by 8 bases, with 21 bases between. The CDR3: CASSGETDYPRDEQFF. CDR3 DNA: TGTGCCAGCAGTGGCGAGACTGACTACCCCCGAGATGAGCAGTTCTTC.